These 8 T cell receptor beta chains originate from one sample sequenced in a study of long-term antiretroviral therapy in people with HIV (dated by TCRdb to 2021 to 2024). The immunoSEQ hsTCRB v3.0 assay was used at survey level resolution to sequence the TRB variable region. The table comes from immuneACCESS by way of TCRdb, which keeps in-frame sequences with V and J called. Part of the clones is missing from these tables; in studies checked, under half for an unresolved V gene and the rest for unknown reasons. A total of about 31,000 clones appear in this sample, around 85% of them only once. The top ten hold 3.8% of the sample. Sequenced material: unsorted PBMCs, taken 0.8 years before starting antiretroviral therapy. These receptors all come from a man between 18 and 29 years old with HIV.

The V gene is TRBV7-9, the J gene TRBJ1-4; 8 bases map to TRBD1. With 3 bases clipped from V and 4 bases from J, the junction kept 1 base outside the gene matches. This CDR3 is built from 14 residues. Looked up from germline, CDR1 is SEHNR and CDR2 is FQNEAQ (reference sequence). CDR3 nucleotide sequence: TGTGCCAGCAGCTTGACAGGGGATAATGAAAAACTGTTTTTT. This codes for CASSLTGDNEKLFF.

This clone was found once. The V call is TRBV7-9, the J call TRBJ2-2; no reliable D call. The CDR3 totals 15 residues. Deletions cut 7 bases from V and 4 bases from J, with 16 bases between. Looked up from germline, CDR1 is SEHNR and CDR2 is FQNEAQ (reference sequence). DNA of the CDR3: TGTGCCAGCACGATATCCGGTCCGAGCACCGGGGAGCTGTTTTTT. It codes for CASTISGPSTGELFF.

This sequence joins TRBV7-9 and TRBJ1-4; maybe TRBD1 (6 bases). The length of the CDR3 is 14 residues. Trimming took 5 bases from V and 10 from J, leaving 17 bases between them. Germline CDR1 SEHNR, CDR2 FQNEAQ (reference sequence). CDR3 DNA sequence: TGTGCCAGCAGCCCTAGGGGGGGTGACGGAAAACTGTTTTTT. This gives the protein CASSPRGGDGKLFF.

The rearrangement joins TRBV2 to TRBJ2-3; D gene unclear. V was clipped by 6 bases and J by 5 bases, with 15 bases between them. In germline, CDR1 is SNHLY, CDR2 FYNNEI. The CDR3 covers 14 residues. The chain's CDR3 is CASRGLSEVDTQYF. The CDR3, as DNA: TGTGCCAGCAGGGGTCTCTCGGAAGTAGATACGCAGTATTTT. The whole variable domain, filled in from reference TRBV2 and TRBJ2-3, reads EPEVTQTPSHQVTQMGQEVILRCVPISNHLYFYWYRQILGQKVEFLVSFYNNEISEKSEIFDDQFSVERPDGSNFTLKIRSTKLEDSAMYFCASRGLSEVDTQYFGPGTRLTVL.

This chain joins TRBV9 and TRBJ1-1, with 10 bases fitting TRBD1. Germline V gives CDR1 SGDLS, CDR2 YYNGEE. The CDR3 is 16 amino acids. The trim removed 3 bases at V and 5 bases at J, leaving 10 bases unmatched. CDR3 protein: CASSAPTGGRWTEAFF. In DNA, the CDR3 is TGTGCCAGCAGCGCGCCGACAGGGGGCCGATGGACTGAAGCTTTCTTT.

V and J are TRBV6-1 and TRBJ2-7; 8 nucleotides agree with TRBD1. The V and J ends lost 4 bases and 4 bases, in that order; junction bases with no gene match: 9. Germline V gene lookup returns CDR1 MNHNS and CDR2 SASEGT. The CDR3 loop spans 15 amino acids. The chain's CDR3 is CASSGRDRSPYEQYF. The CDR3 nucleotides read TGTGCCAGCAGTGGTCGGGACAGGTCCCCTTACGAGCAGTACTTC.

The CDR3 DNA reads TGTGCCAGTAGTAACAGGCGGCTTCAGCCCCAGCATTTT. Its protein product is CASSNRRLQPQHF. The chain carries TRBV19 and TRBJ1-5, with a possible D match to TRBD1 (5 bases). Looked up from germline, CDR1 is LNHDA and CDR2 is SQIVND (reference sequence). V was shortened by 4 bases and J by 6 bases, with 10 bases between the two germline ends. CDR3 size: 13 residues.

V usage is TRBV6-5 and J usage is TRBJ1-1; 8 bases align to TRBD1. CDR1 is MNHEY, CDR2 SVGAGI, per germline. J gave up 6 bases and V 1 base, and 10 bases lay outside the gene matches. This CDR3 has 16 residues. CDR3 DNA: TGTGCCAGCAGTTACTGGAGCAGGGGGCGTCGAGCTGAAGCTTTCTTT. Its protein product is CASSYWSRGRRAEAFF.